These T cell receptor beta chains were read from a single sample in a study of blood T cell repertoires in COVID-19. Data came from immunoSEQ multiplex PCR; TCRdb stores just in-frame clones and leaves some out. The sample includes 150,000 to 200,000 clones, 89% of them seen just once. The sequencing sample was made of PBMCs or T cells enriched from blood (not recorded which). The receptors come from a woman between 40 and 55 years old with acute COVID-19. Each CDR3 is given with its conserved first and last residue. Each record gives: D gene, J gene, V gene, clone size, CDR3 DNA, CDR3 protein. The D gene is left open where the match is weak. Some rows have no size entry. The others give once, few or many, or a class for an expanded clone.

D: .
J: TRBJ2-3
V: TRBV30
size: .
DNA: TGTGCCTGGAGTGTTCGTTCAGGGGCCCCAAACGCCCTGTATTTT
CDR3: CAWSVRSGAPNALYF

D: .
J: TRBJ2-7
V: TRBV27
size: .
DNA: TGTGCCAGCAGTTTTTTGGGGGGCGAGCAGTACTTC
CDR3: CASSFLGGEQYF

D: TRBD2
J: TRBJ2-1
V: TRBV15
size: .
DNA: TGTGCCACCAGCAAACCTAGCGGGAGCTACAATGAGCAGTTCTTC
CDR3: CATSKPSGSYNEQFF

D: .
J: TRBJ1-1
V: TRBV29-1
size: .
DNA: TGCAGCGTTGCTACAGGCCAGAACACTGAAGCTTTCTTT
CDR3: CSVATGQNTEAFF

D: .
J: TRBJ1-5
V: TRBV2
size: .
DNA: TGTGCCAGCACCCAAACCAGAGGGTTAAATCAGCCCCAGCATTTT
CDR3: CASTQTRGLNQPQHF

D: .
J: TRBJ2-6
V: TRBV15
size: .
DNA: TGTGCCATAAAGGCGGATTATGGGGCCAACGTCCTGACTTTC
CDR3: CAIKADYGANVLTF

D: .
J: TRBJ1-2
V: TRBV2
size: .
DNA: TGTGCCAGGAAGGTCGACAGTCCCTATGGCTACACCTTC
CDR3: CARKVDSPYGYTF

D: .
J: TRBJ2-2
V: TRBV24-1
size: .
DNA: TGTGCCACCAGGCAGGGTAGTATCGGGGAGCTGTTTTTT
CDR3: CATRQGSIGELFF

D: .
J: TRBJ2-7
V: TRBV28
size: .
DNA: TGTGCCAGCAGCCCAGGGGACCTGAGCTCCTACGAGCAGTACTTC
CDR3: CASSPGDLSSYEQYF

D: .
J: TRBJ1-6
V: TRBV2
size: .
DNA: TGTGCCAGCCAAAGCCGGGGGGGCAGGGATAATTCACCCCTCCACTTT
CDR3: CASQSRGGRDNSPLHF

D: .
J: TRBJ2-7
V: TRBV4-1
size: few
DNA: TGCGCCAGCAGCCAAGAGACAGGCTACTACGAGCAGTACTTC
CDR3: CASSQETGYYEQYF

D: TRBD2
J: TRBJ2-7
V: TRBV24-1
size: .
DNA: TGTGCCACCAGTGATTTGGCTCCTAGCGGGGGAAGCTACGAGCAGTACTTC
CDR3: CATSDLAPSGGSYEQYF

D: .
J: TRBJ1-5
V: TRBV19
size: .
DNA: TGTGCCAGTAGTGGGACACCGGATCAGCCCCAGCATTTT
CDR3: CASSGTPDQPQHF

D: .
J: TRBJ2-2
V: TRBV9
size: once
DNA: TGTGCCAGCAGCCAGGAAACCTATTCAGGGGCCGGGGAGCTGTTTTTT
CDR3: CASSQETYSGAGELFF

D: TRBD1
J: TRBJ1-3
V: TRBV18
size: .
DNA: TGTGCCAGCTCACCACAACAGGGGGAAGGAAACACCATATATTTT
CDR3: CASSPQQGEGNTIYF

D: .
J: TRBJ2-1
V: TRBV2
size: .
DNA: TGTGCCAGCACGAGAACAGGTAATGAGCAGTTCTTC
CDR3: CASTRTGNEQFF

D: .
J: TRBJ2-5
V: TRBV28
size: once
DNA: TGTGCCAGCAGCCATCGGAACAGGGCCGTCCCAGGAGAGACCCAGTACTTC
CDR3: CASSHRNRAVPGETQYF

D: .
J: TRBJ2-3
V: TRBV18
size: .
DNA: TGTGCCAGCTCACCTCTAGAGACCACAGATACGCAGTATTTT
CDR3: CASSPLETTDTQYF

D: .
J: TRBJ2-1
V: TRBV9
size: .
DNA: TGTGCCAGCAGCGAGTCACAGGGAGAGGACAATGAGCAGTTCTTC
CDR3: CASSESQGEDNEQFF

D: .
J: TRBJ1-5
V: TRBV6-5
size: .
DNA: TGTGCCAGCAGTTCCCTCGACGGGGGAAGTCAGCCCCAGCATTTT
CDR3: CASSSLDGGSQPQHF

D: TRBD2
J: TRBJ2-7
V: TRBV2
size: .
DNA: TGTGCCAGCAGTCTCTCGAGCGGGAGAATCTACGAGCAGTACTTC
CDR3: CASSLSSGRIYEQYF

D: TRBD1
J: TRBJ1-2
V: TRBV9
size: .
DNA: TGTGCCAGCAGCCCTGGACAGGGTATTCATGGCTACACCTTC
CDR3: CASSPGQGIHGYTF

D: TRBD2
J: TRBJ2-1
V: TRBV5-1
size: .
DNA: TGCGCCAGCAGCTTGCTAGCGGGGGAACCCAATGAGCAGTTCTTC
CDR3: CASSLLAGEPNEQFF

D: .
J: TRBJ1-4
V: TRBV2
size: .
DNA: TGTGCCAGCACTCGGACAGAGATTGCAACTAATGAAAAACTGTTTTTT
CDR3: CASTRTEIATNEKLFF

D: TRBD1
J: TRBJ1-5
V: TRBV28
size: .
DNA: TGTGCCAGCAGTGGGGACAGGGCTCAAGTAAGTCCCCAGCATTTT
CDR3: CASSGDRAQVSPQHF

D: .
J: TRBJ1-6
V: TRBV13
size: .
DNA: TGTGCCAGCAGCAAGGGGGAATCGGTTTCACCCCTCCACTTT
CDR3: CASSKGESVSPLHF

D: TRBD1
J: TRBJ1-5
V: TRBV19
size: few
DNA: TGTGCCAGTAGTGCCCCACCGGGACAGGGGTTGAGGCAGCCCCAGCATTTT
CDR3: CASSAPPGQGLRQPQHF

D: .
J: TRBJ1-1
V: TRBV21-1
size: .
DNA: TGTGCCAGCAGCCAAAATGGGCAGGGTATCTCTGAAGCTTTCTTT
CDR3: CASSQNGQGISEAFF

D: TRBD1
J: TRBJ1-4
V: TRBV19
size: .
DNA: TGTGCCAGTACTGACAGGGCTGCGGGAGAAAAACTGTTTTTT
CDR3: CASTDRAAGEKLFF

D: TRBD2
J: TRBJ2-3
V: TRBV9
size: .
DNA: TGTGCCAGCAGCGTTAGCGGGGGGGCCGCAGGCACAGATACGCAGTATTTT
CDR3: CASSVSGGAAGTDTQYF

D: .
J: TRBJ1-4
V: TRBV9
size: .
DNA: TGTGCCAGCAGCGTTACAGGGTTCCCTAATGAAAAACTGTTTTTT
CDR3: CASSVTGFPNEKLFF

D: .
J: TRBJ1-2
V: TRBV19
size: .
DNA: TGTGCCAGTAGGGAGACTGGAGGTGGCTACACCTTC
CDR3: CASRETGGGYTF